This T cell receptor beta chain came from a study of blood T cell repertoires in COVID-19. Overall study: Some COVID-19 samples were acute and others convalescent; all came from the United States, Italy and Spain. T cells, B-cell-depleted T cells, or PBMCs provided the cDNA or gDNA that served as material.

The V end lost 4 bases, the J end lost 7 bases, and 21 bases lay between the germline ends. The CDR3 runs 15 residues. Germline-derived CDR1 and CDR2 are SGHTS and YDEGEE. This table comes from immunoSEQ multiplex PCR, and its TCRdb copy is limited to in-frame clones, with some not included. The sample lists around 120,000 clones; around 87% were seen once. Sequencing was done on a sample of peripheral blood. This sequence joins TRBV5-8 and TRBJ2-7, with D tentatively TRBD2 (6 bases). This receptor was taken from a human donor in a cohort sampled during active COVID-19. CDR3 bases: TGTGCCAGCAGCCGCGGGCCGGGCGGGATGAGGGAGCAGTACTTC. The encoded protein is CASSRGPGGMREQYF.